The table lists the clone carrying this T cell receptor beta chain with a few counts. What it recognizes is unknown. The sample belongs to a study of T cell responses to AZD1222 COVID-19 vaccine. Broader study findings: The study sampled repertoires only after the peak T cell response. Clonal diversity was possibly underestimated, and white British individuals and females predominated among donors. Seropositive at baseline were only a handful of AZD1222 recipients.

TCRdb keeps only in-frame clones here, not all; method: immunoSEQ multiplex PCR. The data contain approximately 94,000 clones, about nine tenths of them singletons. This TCR came from an adult in good health. The material was peripheral blood, obtained on day 0 of AZD1222 vaccination.

CDR3 sequence (DNA): TGTGCCAGCAGTTTTCAGGTTATGCAGCCCCAGCATTTT. Its protein product is CASSFQVMQPQHF. V gene TRBV28 combines with J gene TRBJ1-5; no definite D call. The CDR3 totals 13 residues. The germline V gene encodes CDR1 MDHEN and CDR2 SYDVKM. Between the trimmed V and J ends, which lost 3 bases and 7 bases, there was a span of 10 bases.